These T cell receptor beta chains were read from a single sample in a study of cytomegalovirus exposure and HLA in healthy donors. Some clones are missing from TCRdb's copy, which holds only in-frame ones; the method was immunoSEQ multiplex PCR. The sample contains approximately 160,000 clones, approximately 72% of which appear only once. Material: PBMCs. Receptors originate from a man aged 50 or older in good health and CMV-seronegative. Each CDR3 is given with its conserved first and last residue. The D gene is left open where the match is weak. A row's size may be missing; if present it is once, few, many or a size class.

>TRBV6-1|TRBD1|few|TRBJ2-5
CASSRTGALQETQYF
TGTGCCAGCAGTCGAACAGGGGCTCTTCAAGAGACCCAGTACTTC
>TRBV9|TRBD1|.|TRBJ1-1
CASSSQTGEPEAFF
TGTGCCAGCAGCTCTCAAACAGGGGAGCCTGAAGCTTTCTTT
>TRBV4-1|.|few|TRBJ1-1
CASSQAQLTGMNTEAFF
TGCGCCAGCAGCCAAGCCCAACTGACTGGCATGAACACTGAAGCTTTCTTT
>TRBV9|.|.|TRBJ1-6
CASSSRPGDSYNSPLHF
TGTGCCAGCAGCTCCCGCCCAGGGGACTCCTATAATTCACCCCTCCACTTT
>TRBV11-1|TRBD1|once|TRBJ1-6
CASSPLDRGGPLHF
TGTGCCAGCAGCCCTCTGGACAGGGGGGGACCCCTCCACTTT
>TRBV4-1|TRBD2|.|TRBJ2-7
CASSQDTARGIPYEQYF
TGCGCCAGCAGCCAAGATACGGCGCGGGGGATTCCCTACGAGCAGTACTTC
>TRBV6-6|TRBD1|.|TRBJ1-1
CASSYGQGEAFF
TGTGCCAGCAGTTACGGACAGGGTGAAGCTTTCTTT
>TRBV2|.|.|TRBJ1-6
CASIEGAGQKNSPLHF
TGTGCCAGCATCGAAGGGGCAGGGCAAAAGAATTCACCCCTCCACTTT
>TRBV19|.|.|TRBJ1-4
CASSIVRTARRSNEKLFF
TGTGCCAGTAGTATAGTAAGGACAGCCAGAAGAAGTAATGAAAAACTGTTTTTT
>TRBV7-2|.|few|TRBJ2-5
CASTLNTRTETQYF
TGTGCCAGCACCCTTAACACTAGGACGGAGACCCAGTACTTC
>TRBV5-1|.|.|TRBJ1-1
CASRPTGTQNTEAFF
TGCGCCAGCAGACCCACCGGGACACAGAACACTGAAGCTTTCTTT
>TRBV7-2|.|.|TRBJ1-2
CASSFSGTLYGYTF
TGTGCCAGCAGCTTCTCCGGGACACTATATGGCTACACCTTC
>TRBV28|.|.|TRBJ1-5
CASSGGEISYSNQPQHF
TGTGCCAGCTCCGGGGGGGAGATCAGTTATAGCAATCAGCCCCAGCATTTT
>TRBV5-4|.|.|TRBJ2-7
CASSSQSPEQYF
TGTGCCAGCAGCTCCCAGTCGCCCGAGCAGTACTTC
>TRBV27|TRBD1|.|TRBJ2-7
CASRASGTGVEQYF
TGTGCCAGCAGGGCTTCCGGGACAGGGGTCGAGCAGTACTTC
>TRBV28|.|.|TRBJ2-1
CASRSGPGSYNEQFF
TGTGCCAGCAGGTCAGGCCCAGGGTCCTACAATGAGCAGTTCTTC
>TRBV7-2|.|.|TRBJ2-5
CASSPSGWETQYF
TGTGCCAGCAGTCCCTCAGGGTGGGAGACCCAGTACTTC
>TRBV14|.|.|TRBJ2-7
CASSQDRVRTRSYEQYF
TGTGCCAGCAGCCAAGATCGGGTGAGAACGAGGTCCTACGAGCAGTACTTC
>TRBV5-6|.|.|TRBJ2-7
CASSLSLYEQYF
TGTGCCAGCAGCTTGTCCCTCTACGAGCAGTACTTC
>TRBV7-6|.|.|TRBJ1-5
CASSLANPGAPQHF
TGTGCCAGCAGCTTAGCGAACCCAGGGGCGCCCCAGCATTTT
>TRBV4-1|.|.|TRBJ1-1
CASSQVGGYTEAFF
TGCGCCAGCAGCCAAGTCGGCGGGTACACTGAAGCTTTCTTT
>TRBV7-9|.|once|TRBJ1-2
CASSFPGSAEGYTF
TGTGCCAGCAGCTTCCCAGGGTCCGCGGAAGGCTACACCTTC
>TRBV19|.|few|TRBJ1-2
CASTLPGHPNYGYTF
TGTGCCAGTACCCTCCCGGGACACCCCAACTATGGCTACACCTTC
>TRBV15|.|.|TRBJ1-1
CATSSLTVNTEAFF
TGTGCCACCAGCAGTCTGACAGTGAACACTGAAGCTTTCTTT
>TRBV25-1|.|few|TRBJ2-7
CASSRGGSNEQYF
TGTGCCAGCAGTCGGGGAGGATCAAACGAGCAGTACTTC
>TRBV5-1|.|.|TRBJ1-2
CASSLTGQRYGYTF
TGCGCCAGCAGCTTGACAGGCCAACGTTATGGCTACACCTTC
>TRBV27|TRBD1|.|TRBJ2-7
CATSATGRMYF
TGTGCCACTTCCGCGACAGGGAGAATGTACTTC
>TRBV7-2|.|.|TRBJ1-6
CASSNTWQGSVDSPLHF
TGTGCCAGCAGCAATACCTGGCAGGGAAGTGTGGATTCACCCCTCCACTTT
>TRBV7-9|TRBD1|.|TRBJ2-7
CASSSIRTGGYEQYF
TGTGCCAGCAGCTCCATTAGGACAGGAGGTTACGAGCAGTACTTC
>TRBV19|TRBD1|.|TRBJ2-1
CASTLDRAPRNEQFF
TGTGCCAGTACCTTAGACAGGGCACCCCGAAATGAGCAGTTCTTC
>TRBV7-9|.|.|TRBJ1-1
CASSSTGNTEAFF
TGTGCCAGCAGCTCGACGGGGAACACTGAAGCTTTCTTT
>TRBV9|.|.|TRBJ1-1
CASSVGEVNTEAFF
TGTGCCAGCAGCGTAGGGGAGGTGAACACTGAAGCTTTCTTT
>TRBV7-2|TRBD1|once|TRBJ1-4
CASSLIQGEKLFF
TGTGCCAGCAGCTTAATACAGGGGGAGAAACTGTTTTTT
>TRBV9|TRBD2|.|TRBJ2-2
CASSVAWGGTGELFF
TGTGCCAGCAGCGTAGCCTGGGGGGGCACCGGGGAGCTGTTTTTT
>TRBV5-1|TRBD1|.|TRBJ1-5
CASSPGQGRQPQHF
TGCGCCAGCAGCCCGGGACAGGGGAGACAGCCCCAGCATTTT
>TRBV6-6|.|.|TRBJ1-3
CASRSGAGNTIYF
TGTGCCAGCAGATCCGGGGCTGGAAACACCATATATTTT
>TRBV6-6|.|.|TRBJ1-1
CASSYDRLRTEAFF
TGTGCCAGCAGTTACGACAGGTTGAGGACTGAAGCTTTCTTT
>TRBV25-1|.|.|TRBJ1-1
CASSESLGISGTEAFF
TGTGCCAGCAGTGAATCCCTCGGGATTTCGGGCACTGAAGCTTTCTTT